This TCR beta chain is from a study of response to subunit inactivated influenza vaccine. J was trimmed by 6 bases and V by 1 base; bases with no gene match: 6. The length of the CDR3 is 15 residues. The germline CDR1 and CDR2 sequences are MDHEN and SYDVKM. About this clonotype itself: Its antigen is still unknown.

MiXCR was run by TCRdb on the RT-PCR reads, yielding one entry per CDR3 protein. This sample has 650,000 to 800,000 distinct CDR3 sequences, with 14% found just once. General study results and limits: Each seasonal influenza vaccination, the authors suggested, recruits few new T cells.

Sequenced material: PBMCs from blood, taken 14 to 15 days before vaccination. The receptor's source is a man in his fifties or sixties who received an inactivated influenza vaccine. The chain couples TRBV28 to TRBJ1-5, with 7 bases lining up with TRBD1. CDR3 residues: CASSLSGGFCQPQHF. In nucleotides, the CDR3 is TGTGCCAGCAGTTTATCAGGGGGGTTCTGTCAGCCCCAGCATTTT.